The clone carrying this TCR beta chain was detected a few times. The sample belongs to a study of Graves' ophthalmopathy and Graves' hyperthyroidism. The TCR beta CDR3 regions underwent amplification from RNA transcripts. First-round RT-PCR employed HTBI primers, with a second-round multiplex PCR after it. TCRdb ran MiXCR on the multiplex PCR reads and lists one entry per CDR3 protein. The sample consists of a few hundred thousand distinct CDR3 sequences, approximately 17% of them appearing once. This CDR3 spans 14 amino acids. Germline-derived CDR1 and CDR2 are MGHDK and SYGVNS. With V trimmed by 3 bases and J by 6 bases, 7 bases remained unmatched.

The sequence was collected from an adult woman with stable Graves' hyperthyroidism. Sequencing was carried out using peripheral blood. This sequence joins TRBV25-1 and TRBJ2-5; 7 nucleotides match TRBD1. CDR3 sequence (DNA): TGTGCCAGCAGTGACCTGGACAGGTACCAGACCCAGTACTTC. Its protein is CASSDLDRYQTQYF.